These T cell receptor beta chains were read from a single sample in a study of spatial heterogeneity in lung cancer. TCRdb processed the 5' RACE reads anew with MiXCR; each CDR3 protein has one entry. The sample lists tens of thousands of distinct CDR3 sequences, 6.9% occurring once. Sequencing was performed on PBMCs, taken at surgery. These receptors originate from a male donor with early-stage non-small cell lung cancer. Each CDR3 is given with its conserved first and last residue. A D gene is named only where the DNA matches it firmly. Not all rows give a size; the values are once, few, many and, for expanded clones, a class.

abundance | j_gene | d_gene | v_gene | CDR3nt | CDR3aa
few | TRBJ2-7 | . | TRBV12-3/TRBV12-4 | TGTGCCAGCAGTTATGGACCTTACGAGCAGTACTTC | CASSYGPYEQYF
. | TRBJ2-3 | TRBD2 | TRBV7-2 | TGTGCCAGCAGCTCAGGACTAGCGGGATCTGCGCAGTATTTT | CASSSGLAGSAQYF
many | TRBJ2-1 | . | TRBV20-1 | TGCAGTGCTTCCACCGACCGGGGGAATGAGCAGTTCTTC | CSASTDRGNEQFF
many | TRBJ1-2 | . | TRBV21-1 | TGTGCCAGCAGCAAAGCGGCAGGCATAGACTATGGCTACACCTTC | CASSKAAGIDYGYTF
. | TRBJ2-2 | . | TRBV27 | TGTGCCAGCAGTTTATTGGGCAGCCCTGTTGGGGAGCTGTTTTTT | CASSLLGSPVGELFF
medium-sized | TRBJ1-1 | . | TRBV7-9 | TGTGCCAGCATCCGGACAGATGTGAACACTGAAGCTTTCTTT | CASIRTDVNTEAFF
few | TRBJ2-1 | . | TRBV11-2 | TGTGCCAGCAGCACCCGGACGGGAAACAATGAGCAGTTCTTC | CASSTRTGNNEQFF
many | TRBJ2-2 | TRBD2 | TRBV5-1 | TGCGCCAGTTCGACTAGCGGGAGAATTAACACCGGGGAGCTGTTTTTT | CASSTSGRINTGELFF
many | TRBJ1-1 | TRBD1 | TRBV12-5 | TGTGCTAGTGGTTTGGTACCCACTCTGGACAGGATGAACACTGAAGCTTTCTTT | CASGLVPTLDRMNTEAFF
many | TRBJ2-1 | . | TRBV11-2 | TGTGCCAGCAGCTTAGAGGGGCCAAATGAGCAGTTCTTC | CASSLEGPNEQFF
many | TRBJ1-1 | . | TRBV11-2 | TGTGCCAGCAGCTTCCTTCGGCCCTTCAACACTGAAGCTTTCTTT | CASSFLRPFNTEAFF
few | TRBJ2-5 | . | TRBV18 | TGTGCCAGCTCAGAGTTAGCCCGGACTTCGAAAGAGACCCAGTACTTC | CASSELARTSKETQYF
many | TRBJ2-1 | TRBD2 | TRBV7-3 | TGTGCCAGCGGGGCGGGAGTTTCCAATGAGCAGTTCTTC | CASGAGVSNEQFF
many | TRBJ1-4 | . | TRBV28 | TGTGCCAGCAGTTTCCCGGGACCCACTAATGAAAAACTGTTTTTT | CASSFPGPTNEKLFF
. | TRBJ1-1 | . | TRBV7-9 | TGTGCCAGCAGCTTAGTGACGGCCGTACCTGAAGCTTTCTTT | CASSLVTAVPEAFF
few | TRBJ1-5 | TRBD1 | TRBV7-9 | TGTGCCAGCGCCTCGGGGACAGGGCCTATTCAGCCCCAGCATTTT | CASASGTGPIQPQHF
many | TRBJ2-2 | . | TRBV2 | TGTGCCAGCAGCGTTACACGCACCGGGGAGCTGTTTTTT | CASSVTRTGELFF
. | TRBJ2-2 | . | TRBV10-2 | TGCGCCAGCAGTGAGCTAGTGCCGAACACCGGGGAGCTGTTTTTT | CASSELVPNTGELFF
. | TRBJ1-2 | TRBD1 | TRBV28 | TGTGCCAGCATGGTGAAGCAGGGGGCGAGCGGCTACACCTTC | CASMVKQGASGYTF
many | TRBJ2-3 | TRBD2 | TRBV9 | TGTGCCAGCAGCGTGGGACTAGCGGGAGGAGCAGATACGCAGTATTTT | CASSVGLAGGADTQYF
few | TRBJ2-3 | . | TRBV24-1 | TGTGCCACCAGTGACATTGCAGGGGCCCGAGATACGCAGTATTTT | CATSDIAGARDTQYF
many | TRBJ1-3 | TRBD1 | TRBV12-3/TRBV12-4 | TGTGCCAGCAGTCGGGACAGAGTATACTCTGGAAACACCATATATTTT | CASSRDRVYSGNTIYF
. | TRBJ2-2 | . | TRBV19 | TGTGCCAGTATTGGGCTCGGGGCGAACACCGGGGAGCTGTTTTTT | CASIGLGANTGELFF
many | TRBJ2-3 | . | TRBV5-6 | TGTGCCAGCAGCTTCACAGTCGGGACAGATACGCAGTATTTT | CASSFTVGTDTQYF
many | TRBJ2-3 | TRBD2 | TRBV5-1 | TGCGCCAGCAGCTCCCTAGCGGGGGGAACAGATACGCAGTATTTT | CASSSLAGGTDTQYF
many | TRBJ2-3 | . | TRBV7-3 | TGTGCCAGCAGCTTGATCGGCTTCCCTCGGGGCACAGATACGCAGTATTTT | CASSLIGFPRGTDTQYF
many | TRBJ2-2 | TRBD2 | TRBV14 | TGTGCCAGCAGCCATAGGCTAGCGGGAACCTCGTTCACCGGGGAGCTGTTTTTT | CASSHRLAGTSFTGELFF
. | TRBJ1-6 | . | TRBV28 | TGTGCCAGCAGCCTCTATAATTCACCCCTCCACTTT | CASSLYNSPLHF
. | TRBJ1-5 | . | TRBV19 | TGTGCCAGTAGTTTGCAGGGCAATCAGCCCCAGCATTTT | CASSLQGNQPQHF
many | TRBJ2-5 | . | TRBV24-1 | TGTGCCACCAGTGATGGGGGTTTTCAAGAGACCCAGTACTTC | CATSDGGFQETQYF
once | TRBJ2-7 | TRBD1 | TRBV12-3/TRBV12-4 | TGTGCCAGCAGCCGGGACAGGAGCAGGGAGCAGTACTTC | CASSRDRSREQYF
many | TRBJ1-6 | TRBD1 | TRBV12-5 | TGTGCTAGTGCCAGGACAGGGGGGAATAATTCACCCCTCCACTTT | CASARTGGNNSPLHF
medium-sized | TRBJ1-1 | . | TRBV28 | TGTGCCAGCAGTTTATACCCGCCGGGGCTCACTGAAGCTTTCTTT | CASSLYPPGLTEAFF
many | TRBJ2-7 | TRBD1 | TRBV10-3 | TGTGCCGTCCAGGGGGCTGACTCCTACGAGCAGTACTTC | CAVQGADSYEQYF
many | TRBJ1-1 | . | TRBV20-1 | TGCAGTGCTAGAGAAACCAGGGCCCCGGGGGTTAGCACTGAAGCTTTCTTT | CSARETRAPGVSTEAFF
many | TRBJ2-1 | TRBD1 | TRBV20-1 | TGCAGTGCTGAGGCGACCGGGACAGGGGGCGCGAGGCAGTTCTTC | CSAEATGTGGARQFF
many | TRBJ1-2 | TRBD1 | TRBV20-1 | TGCAGTGCTAGAGTGGTGGGACAGAGTTATGGCTACACCTTC | CSARVVGQSYGYTF
many | TRBJ2-5 | . | TRBV28 | TGTGCCAGCAAATTAGCTTTGGGGTCCTTTGCGGGGACCCAGTACTTC | CASKLALGSFAGTQYF
few | TRBJ1-1 | . | TRBV18 | TGTGCCAGCTCACCACAGAGGAACACTGAAGCTTTCTTT | CASSPQRNTEAFF
many | TRBJ1-1 | TRBD1 | TRBV5-1 | TGCGCCAGCAGCTTAGCGCGACAGGGTTCAACTGAAGCTTTCTTT | CASSLARQGSTEAFF
many | TRBJ2-7 | TRBD1 | TRBV5-1 | TGCGCCAGCAGCTGGGGACAGTCCTACGAGCAGTACTTC | CASSWGQSYEQYF
few | TRBJ2-5 | . | TRBV2 | TGTGCCAGCAATCGGGGCCCCCAAGAGACCCAGTACTTC | CASNRGPQETQYF
few | TRBJ1-1 | TRBD1 | TRBV7-8 | TGTGCCAGCAGCTTAGTAGGGGGACAGGAACACGAGGCTTTCTTT | CASSLVGGQEHEAFF
many | TRBJ1-5 | . | TRBV12-5 | TGTGCTAGTGGTTTTGAGGACACCTATAGCAATCAGCCCCAGCATTTT | CASGFEDTYSNQPQHF
few | TRBJ2-2 | TRBD2 | TRBV30 | TGTGCCTGGACCGGACTAGCATACACCGGGGAGCTGTTTTTT | CAWTGLAYTGELFF
many | TRBJ2-3 | . | TRBV3-1 | TGTGCCAGCAGCCAGTATGGAGATACGCAGTATTTT | CASSQYGDTQYF
few | TRBJ2-1 | . | TRBV24-1 | TGTGCCACCAGTGACGCCGGCACAGGGATCAATGAGCAGTTCTTC | CATSDAGTGINEQFF
. | TRBJ1-1 | . | TRBV30 | TGTGCCTGGGCCCCGGGAACCGTGAACACTGAAGCTTTCTTT | CAWAPGTVNTEAFF
. | TRBJ2-3 | . | TRBV15 | TGTGCCACCAAAAGACAATCCACAGATACGCAGTATTTT | CATKRQSTDTQYF
many | TRBJ2-3 | TRBD2 | TRBV20-1 | TGCAGTGCTAGAGTCGGCGGGAGCTTAGATACGCAGTATTTT | CSARVGGSLDTQYF
many | TRBJ2-7 | TRBD1 | TRBV7-2 | TGTGCCAGCAGCCTAGGGGGCTCCCTATCCTACGAGCAGTACTTC | CASSLGGSLSYEQYF